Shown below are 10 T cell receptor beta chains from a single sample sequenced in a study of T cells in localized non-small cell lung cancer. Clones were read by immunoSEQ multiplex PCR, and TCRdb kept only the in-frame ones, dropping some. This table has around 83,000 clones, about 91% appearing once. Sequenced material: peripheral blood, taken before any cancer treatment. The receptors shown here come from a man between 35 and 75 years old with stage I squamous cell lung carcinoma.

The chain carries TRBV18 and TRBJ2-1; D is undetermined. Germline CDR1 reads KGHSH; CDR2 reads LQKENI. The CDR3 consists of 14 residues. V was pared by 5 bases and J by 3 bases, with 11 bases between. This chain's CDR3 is CASSVSIGYNEQFF. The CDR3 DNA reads TGTGCCAGCTCAGTCTCCATTGGCTACAATGAGCAGTTCTTC.

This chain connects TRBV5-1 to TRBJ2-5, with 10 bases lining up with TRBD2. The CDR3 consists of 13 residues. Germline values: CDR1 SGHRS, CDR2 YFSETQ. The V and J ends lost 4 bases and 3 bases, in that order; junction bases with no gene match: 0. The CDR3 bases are TGCGCCAGCAGCACTAGCGGGAAAGAGACCCAGTACTTC. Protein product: CASSTSGKETQYF.

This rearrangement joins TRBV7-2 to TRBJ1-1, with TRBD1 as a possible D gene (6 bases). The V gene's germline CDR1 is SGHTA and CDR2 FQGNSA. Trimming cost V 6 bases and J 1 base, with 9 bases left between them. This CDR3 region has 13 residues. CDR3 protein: CASSRDKNTEAFF. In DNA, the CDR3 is TGTGCCAGCAGTAGGGACAAGAACACTGAAGCTTTCTTT. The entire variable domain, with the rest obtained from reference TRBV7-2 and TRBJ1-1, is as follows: GAGVSQSPSNKVTEKGKDVELRCDPISGHTALYWYRQSLGQGLEFLIYFQGNSAPDKSGLPSDRFSAERTGGSVSTLTIQRTQQEDSAVYLCASSRDKNTEAFFGQGTRLTVV.

CDR3: CASRGRGRETEAFF. The CDR3 DNA sequence: TGTGCCAGCAGGGGCAGGGGGCGTGAGACTGAAGCTTTCTTT. The gene calls are TRBV6-1 and TRBJ1-1; 8 bases agree with TRBD1. The V segment lost 6 bases and the J segment 5 bases; nucleotides outside the gene matches: 8. The CDR3 loop spans 14 amino acids. Germline V lookup: CDR1 MNHNS, CDR2 SASEGT.

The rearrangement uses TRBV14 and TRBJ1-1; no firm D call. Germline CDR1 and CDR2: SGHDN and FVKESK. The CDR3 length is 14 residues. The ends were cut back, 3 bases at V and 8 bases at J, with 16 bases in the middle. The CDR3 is CASSHNVVAAEAFF. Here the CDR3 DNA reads TGTGCCAGCAGCCACAATGTAGTAGCAGCCGAAGCTTTCTTT.

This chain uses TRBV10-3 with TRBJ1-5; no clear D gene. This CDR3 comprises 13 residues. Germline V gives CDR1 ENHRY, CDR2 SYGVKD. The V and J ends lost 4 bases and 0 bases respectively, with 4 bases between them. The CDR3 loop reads CAISGNSNQPQHF. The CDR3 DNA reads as TGTGCCATCAGTGGAAATAGCAATCAGCCCCAGCATTTT.

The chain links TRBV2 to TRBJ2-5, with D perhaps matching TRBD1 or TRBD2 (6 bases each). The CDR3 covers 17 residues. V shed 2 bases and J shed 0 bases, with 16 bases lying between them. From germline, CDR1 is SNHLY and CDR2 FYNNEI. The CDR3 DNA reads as TGTGCCAGCAGTGAAAGTGGGGGGCAGACGTACCAAGAGACCCAGTACTTC. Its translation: CASSESGGQTYQETQYF.

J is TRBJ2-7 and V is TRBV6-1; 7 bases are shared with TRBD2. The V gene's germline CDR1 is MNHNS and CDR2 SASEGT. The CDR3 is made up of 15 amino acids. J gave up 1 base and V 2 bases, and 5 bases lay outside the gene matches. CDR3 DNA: TGTGCCAGCAGTGAACCTGGGGGGGTTTCCTACGAGCAGTACTTC. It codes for CASSEPGGVSYEQYF.

The CDR3 coding sequence is TGTGCCAGCAGTGAAGTGGGGCCCGAGCAGTTCTTC. Protein sequence: CASSEVGPEQFF. This chain connects TRBV6-1 to TRBJ2-1, with D possibly TRBD1 on 5 matching bases. The germline gives CDR1 MNHNS, CDR2 SASEGT. This CDR3 contains 12 residues. The V gene lost 1 base and the J gene lost 10 bases, with 8 bases spanning the gap.

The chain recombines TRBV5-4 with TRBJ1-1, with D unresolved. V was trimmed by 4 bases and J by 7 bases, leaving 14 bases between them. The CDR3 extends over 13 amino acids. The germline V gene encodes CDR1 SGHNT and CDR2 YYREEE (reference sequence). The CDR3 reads CASSRFETIEAFF. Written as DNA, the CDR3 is TGTGCCAGCAGCCGCTTTGAGACAATTGAAGCTTTCTTT.